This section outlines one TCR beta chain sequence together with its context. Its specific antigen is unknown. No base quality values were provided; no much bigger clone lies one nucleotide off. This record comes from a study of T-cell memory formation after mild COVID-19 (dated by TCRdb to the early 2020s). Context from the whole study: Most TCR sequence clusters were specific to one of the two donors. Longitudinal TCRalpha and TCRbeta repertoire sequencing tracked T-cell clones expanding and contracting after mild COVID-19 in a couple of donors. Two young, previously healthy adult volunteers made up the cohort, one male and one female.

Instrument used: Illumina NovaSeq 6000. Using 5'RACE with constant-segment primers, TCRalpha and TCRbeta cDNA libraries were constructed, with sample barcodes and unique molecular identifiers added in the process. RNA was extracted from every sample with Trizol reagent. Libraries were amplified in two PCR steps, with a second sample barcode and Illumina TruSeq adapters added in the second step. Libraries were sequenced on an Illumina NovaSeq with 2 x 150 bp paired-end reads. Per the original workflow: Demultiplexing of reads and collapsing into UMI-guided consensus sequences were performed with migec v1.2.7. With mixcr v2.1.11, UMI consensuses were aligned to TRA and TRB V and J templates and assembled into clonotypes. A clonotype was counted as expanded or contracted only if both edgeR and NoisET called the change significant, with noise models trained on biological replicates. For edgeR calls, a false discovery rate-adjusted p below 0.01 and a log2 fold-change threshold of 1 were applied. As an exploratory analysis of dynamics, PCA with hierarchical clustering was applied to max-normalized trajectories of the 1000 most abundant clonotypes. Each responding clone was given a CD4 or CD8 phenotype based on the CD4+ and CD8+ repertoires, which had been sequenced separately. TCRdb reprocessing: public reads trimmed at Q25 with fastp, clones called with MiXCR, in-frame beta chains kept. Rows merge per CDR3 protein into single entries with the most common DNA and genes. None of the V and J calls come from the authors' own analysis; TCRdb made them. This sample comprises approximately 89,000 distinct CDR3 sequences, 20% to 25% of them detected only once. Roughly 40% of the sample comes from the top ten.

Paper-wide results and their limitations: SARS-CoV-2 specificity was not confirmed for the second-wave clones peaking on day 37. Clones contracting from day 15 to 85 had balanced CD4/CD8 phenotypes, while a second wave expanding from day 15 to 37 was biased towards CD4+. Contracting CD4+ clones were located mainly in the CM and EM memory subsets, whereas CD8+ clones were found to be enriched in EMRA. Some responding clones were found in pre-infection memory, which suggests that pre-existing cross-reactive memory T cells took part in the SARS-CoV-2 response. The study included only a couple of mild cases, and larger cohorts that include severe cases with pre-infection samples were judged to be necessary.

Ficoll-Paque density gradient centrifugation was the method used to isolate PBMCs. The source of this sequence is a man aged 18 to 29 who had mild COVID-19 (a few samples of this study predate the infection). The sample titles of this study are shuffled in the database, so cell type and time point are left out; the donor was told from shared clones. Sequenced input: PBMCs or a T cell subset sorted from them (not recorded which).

The bases are TGTGCCAGCAGGGCCGGCACAGGGAACACCGGGGAGCTGTTTTTT. Its coded protein is CASRAGTGNTGELFF. Rearrangement joined TRBV7-6 to TRBJ2-2; the D region possibly corresponds to TRBD1 (5 bases align). Including the terminal cysteine and phenylalanine, the CDR3 comprises 15 residues. Kept here is only the CDR3 DNA, which spans 45 bases and is read in frame from base 1. The germline ends are 12 bases apart after V is trimmed by 6 bases and J by 1 base. The germline V gene sets CDR1 to SGHVS and CDR2 to FNYEAQ.